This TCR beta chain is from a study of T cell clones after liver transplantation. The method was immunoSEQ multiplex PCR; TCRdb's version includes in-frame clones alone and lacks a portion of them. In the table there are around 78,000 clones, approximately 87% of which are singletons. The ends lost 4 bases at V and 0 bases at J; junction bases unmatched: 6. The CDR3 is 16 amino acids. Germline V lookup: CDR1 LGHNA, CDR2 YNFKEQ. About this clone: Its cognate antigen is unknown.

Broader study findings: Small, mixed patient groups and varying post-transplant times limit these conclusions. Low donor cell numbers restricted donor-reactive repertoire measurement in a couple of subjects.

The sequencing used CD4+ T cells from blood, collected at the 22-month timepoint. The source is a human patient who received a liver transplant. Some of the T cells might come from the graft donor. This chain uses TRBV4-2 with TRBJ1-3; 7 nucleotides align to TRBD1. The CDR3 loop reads CASSPVDRASGNTIYF. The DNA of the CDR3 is TGTGCCAGCAGCCCGGTCGACAGGGCCTCTGGAAACACCATATATTTT.